One T cell receptor (beta chain) is described in this entry. The assay was immunoSEQ multiplex PCR, and TCRdb's table has in-frame clones only and misses some. This table holds more than 100,000 clones, 75% to 95% found once. The data derive from a study of control samples from healthy donors and cancer patients. Sequencing used blood. The sequence derives from a man younger than 35 in good health.

For the CDR3, the DNA is TGTGCCAGCAGCTTAGTTCCCGGCCTGAACACTGAAGCTTTCTTT. This codes for CASSLVPGLNTEAFF. This sequence joins TRBV11-3 and TRBJ1-1; D remains unclear. Germline values: CDR1 SGHNT, CDR2 YENEEA. V shed 1 base and J shed 0 bases, with 9 bases lying between them. The CDR3 covers 15 residues.